A selection of T cell receptor beta chains follows, all from one sample in a study of blood T cell repertoires in COVID-19. Clones were read by immunoSEQ multiplex PCR, and TCRdb kept only the in-frame ones, dropping some. Of about 170,000 clones detected, around 86% appear once; the ten largest clones hold over 2%. The sample comprised peripheral blood. The receptors shown here come from a woman aged 80 or older with COVID-19, enrolled during active disease. Both conserved end residues are trimmed from each CDR3.

J gene	V gene	CDR3 length	CDR3 protein
TRBJ2-7	TRBV28	14	ASSSLTGPLSYEQY
TRBJ2-2	TRBV5-1	13	ASSSSGRDTGELF
TRBJ2-7	TRBV6-5	11	ASTYQGGNEQY
TRBJ2-7	TRBV10-2	11	ASRLAGAPEQY
TRBJ2-3	TRBV28	14	ASSSPGQGAPDTQY
TRBJ1-2	TRBV10-3	12	ATGGGQGAYGYT
TRBJ2-1	TRBV10-3	13	AISESRGRGNEQF
TRBJ1-2	TRBV25-1	13	ASSGANWRDQGYT
TRBJ2-1	TRBV28	13	ASSLTSGALNEQF
TRBJ1-4	TRBV28	13	ASSLMTGLREKLF